This is a list of T cell receptor beta chains from one sample in a study of cytomegalovirus exposure and HLA in healthy donors. The table came from immunoSEQ multiplex PCR; TCRdb's copy has only in-frame clones and leaves some out. This listing includes about 140,000 clones. Sequenced sample: PBMCs. These receptors all stem from a woman aged 18 to 35 in good health and CMV-seronegative. CDR3s include the opening cysteine and the closing phenylalanine or tryptophan. Each record gives: clone size, J gene, V gene, D gene, CDR3 protein, CDR3 DNA. D genes are given only for firm matches. A clone size is listed for some rows: how often the clone was seen (once, few, many), or a class if it is expanded.

abundance: .
j_gene: TRBJ1-2
v_gene: TRBV7-2
d_gene: TRBD1
CDR3aa: CASSLGDRANYGYTF
CDR3nt: TGTGCCAGCAGCTTAGGGGACAGAGCTAACTATGGCTACACCTTC

abundance: .
j_gene: TRBJ2-1
v_gene: TRBV30
d_gene: .
CDR3aa: CAWSLAGVKYNEQFF
CDR3nt: TGTGCCTGGAGTTTGGCGGGTGTGAAATACAATGAGCAGTTCTTC

abundance: .
j_gene: TRBJ1-1
v_gene: TRBV18
d_gene: TRBD1
CDR3aa: CASSPPGQGARAFF
CDR3nt: TGTGCCAGCTCACCACCGGGACAGGGTGCCCGAGCTTTCTTT

abundance: .
j_gene: TRBJ2-3
v_gene: TRBV4-2
d_gene: TRBD2
CDR3aa: CASSRMSLAGSTDTQYF
CDR3nt: TGTGCCAGCAGCCGAATGAGCCTAGCGGGTTCCACAGATACGCAGTATTTT

abundance: .
j_gene: TRBJ1-2
v_gene: TRBV19
d_gene: TRBD1
CDR3aa: CASSIEGSARGPFGYTF
CDR3nt: TGTGCCAGTAGTATAGAAGGTTCGGCCAGGGGGCCGTTTGGCTACACCTTC

abundance: .
j_gene: TRBJ1-1
v_gene: TRBV7-2
d_gene: .
CDR3aa: CASSLARGGKHHKAFF
CDR3nt: TGTGCCAGCAGCTTAGCTAGGGGGGGAAAGCACCATAAAGCTTTCTTT

abundance: .
j_gene: TRBJ2-1
v_gene: TRBV29-1
d_gene: TRBD1
CDR3aa: CSVPGQGSSYNEQFF
CDR3nt: TGCAGCGTTCCAGGACAGGGAAGCTCCTACAATGAGCAGTTCTTC

abundance: .
j_gene: TRBJ1-2
v_gene: TRBV5-4
d_gene: .
CDR3aa: CASSLDPRGAGGYTF
CDR3nt: TGTGCCAGCAGCTTGGACCCCCGGGGGGCAGGAGGCTACACCTTC

abundance: .
j_gene: TRBJ2-4
v_gene: TRBV6-5
d_gene: .
CDR3aa: CASSHSGARGNIQYF
CDR3nt: TGTGCCAGCAGTCACTCAGGGGCTCGCGGAAACATTCAGTACTTC

abundance: .
j_gene: TRBJ2-7
v_gene: TRBV14
d_gene: TRBD2
CDR3aa: CASSPGLTAYEQYF
CDR3nt: TGTGCCAGCAGCCCGGGACTAACGGCCTACGAGCAGTACTTC

abundance: .
j_gene: TRBJ1-2
v_gene: TRBV28
d_gene: TRBD1
CDR3aa: CASSIGQGLNYGYTF
CDR3nt: TGTGCCAGCAGTATCGGACAGGGACTCAACTATGGCTACACCTTC

abundance: .
j_gene: TRBJ2-2
v_gene: TRBV11-2
d_gene: .
CDR3aa: CASSPGLSTGELFF
CDR3nt: TGTGCCAGCAGCCCGGGACTGTCGACGGGGGAGCTGTTTTTT

abundance: .
j_gene: TRBJ2-6
v_gene: TRBV19
d_gene: .
CDR3aa: CASRSRAADQQPGANVLTF
CDR3nt: TGTGCCAGTAGAAGTAGGGCAGCGGATCAACAACCTGGGGCCAACGTCCTGACTTTC

abundance: .
j_gene: TRBJ1-2
v_gene: TRBV4-1
d_gene: TRBD1
CDR3aa: CASSRPGQGYGYTF
CDR3nt: TGCGCCAGCAGCCGACCGGGACAGGGATATGGCTACACCTTC

abundance: .
j_gene: TRBJ1-4
v_gene: TRBV15
d_gene: .
CDR3aa: CATSRDVRTINEKLFF
CDR3nt: TGTGCCACCAGCAGAGATGTCCGGACAATTAATGAAAAACTGTTTTTT

abundance: medium-sized
j_gene: TRBJ2-1
v_gene: TRBV6-4
d_gene: TRBD2
CDR3aa: CASSEEAGDGFNEQFF
CDR3nt: TGTGCCAGCAGTGAGGAGGCGGGAGATGGGTTCAATGAGCAGTTCTTC

abundance: .
j_gene: TRBJ2-1
v_gene: TRBV7-9
d_gene: .
CDR3aa: CASSFQGHRYNEQFF
CDR3nt: TGTGCCAGCAGCTTCCAGGGGCATCGGTACAATGAGCAGTTCTTC

abundance: .
j_gene: TRBJ2-3
v_gene: TRBV4-1
d_gene: .
CDR3aa: CASSQVIQTGLNADTQYF
CDR3nt: TGCGCCAGCAGCCAAGTTATCCAGACGGGACTCAATGCGGATACGCAGTATTTT

abundance: .
j_gene: TRBJ1-2
v_gene: TRBV4-1
d_gene: .
CDR3aa: CASSPQSADLNYGYTF
CDR3nt: TGCGCCAGCAGCCCACAGTCGGCCGATTTAAACTATGGCTACACCTTC

abundance: .
j_gene: TRBJ1-2
v_gene: TRBV5-4
d_gene: TRBD1
CDR3aa: CASSPGGANYGYTF
CDR3nt: TGTGCCAGCAGCCCAGGGGGAGCTAACTATGGCTACACCTTC

abundance: .
j_gene: TRBJ2-2
v_gene: TRBV6-1
d_gene: TRBD2
CDR3aa: CASSAKTSPTGELFF
CDR3nt: TGTGCCAGCAGCGCCAAGACTAGCCCAACCGGGGAGCTGTTTTTT

abundance: .
j_gene: TRBJ2-5
v_gene: TRBV11-2
d_gene: TRBD2
CDR3aa: CASSLGTSGPQETQYF
CDR3nt: TGTGCCAGCAGCTTGGGGACTAGCGGGCCACAAGAGACCCAGTACTTC

abundance: .
j_gene: TRBJ2-6
v_gene: TRBV5-8
d_gene: TRBD2
CDR3aa: CASSTATGLAHSGANVLTF
CDR3nt: TGTGCCAGCAGCACAGCGACAGGACTAGCTCACTCTGGGGCCAACGTCCTGACTTTC

abundance: .
j_gene: TRBJ2-7
v_gene: TRBV6-1
d_gene: .
CDR3aa: CASITETPYEQYF
CDR3nt: TGTGCCAGCATCACAGAAACCCCCTACGAGCAGTACTTC

abundance: .
j_gene: TRBJ2-1
v_gene: TRBV6-5
d_gene: .
CDR3aa: CASSLVTRTSNEQFF
CDR3nt: TGTGCCAGCAGTTTAGTGACACGAACCTCCAATGAGCAGTTCTTC

abundance: .
j_gene: TRBJ1-3
v_gene: TRBV19
d_gene: .
CDR3aa: CASSSLGDSGNTIYF
CDR3nt: TGTGCCAGTAGTTCCCTCGGGGACTCTGGAAACACCATATATTTT

abundance: .
j_gene: TRBJ2-3
v_gene: TRBV7-5
d_gene: .
CDR3aa: CARSKRERSALYTDTQYF
CDR3nt: TGTGCCAGAAGTAAGCGAGAGAGAAGCGCACTTTACACAGATACGCAGTATTTT

abundance: .
j_gene: TRBJ2-7
v_gene: TRBV27
d_gene: TRBD2
CDR3aa: CASSLEARGDGEQYF
CDR3nt: TGTGCCAGCAGTTTGGAAGCCCGGGGGGATGGCGAGCAGTACTTC

abundance: .
j_gene: TRBJ2-1
v_gene: TRBV11-3
d_gene: TRBD2
CDR3aa: CASSLGTSGRQPPYNEQFF
CDR3nt: TGTGCCAGCAGCTTGGGGACTAGCGGGAGGCAACCTCCCTACAATGAGCAGTTCTTC

abundance: .
j_gene: TRBJ2-6
v_gene: TRBV9
d_gene: .
CDR3aa: CASSKGQLSGANVLTF
CDR3nt: TGTGCCAGCAGCAAGGGACAACTCTCTGGGGCCAACGTCCTGACTTTC

abundance: .
j_gene: TRBJ2-1
v_gene: TRBV7-9
d_gene: TRBD1
CDR3aa: CASSVRDSSYNEQFF
CDR3nt: TGTGCCAGCAGCGTCAGGGACAGCTCCTACAATGAGCAGTTCTTC

abundance: .
j_gene: TRBJ1-4
v_gene: TRBV6-5
d_gene: .
CDR3aa: CASSAGIATNEKLFF
CDR3nt: TGTGCCAGCTCGGCCGGGATAGCAACTAATGAAAAACTGTTTTTT

abundance: .
j_gene: TRBJ2-7
v_gene: TRBV25-1
d_gene: .
CDR3aa: CASSERGNYEQYF
CDR3nt: TGTGCCAGCAGTGAACGTGGCAACTACGAGCAGTACTTC

abundance: .
j_gene: TRBJ2-3
v_gene: TRBV10-3
d_gene: .
CDR3aa: CAIRLSRSVADTQYF
CDR3nt: TGTGCCATCAGACTATCCCGGTCCGTAGCAGATACGCAGTATTTT

abundance: .
j_gene: TRBJ2-1
v_gene: TRBV2
d_gene: TRBD2
CDR3aa: CAFPGGSTPSGEQFF
CDR3nt: TGTGCCTTCCCAGGCGGGAGTACCCCCTCCGGGGAGCAGTTCTTC

abundance: .
j_gene: TRBJ2-2
v_gene: TRBV29-1
d_gene: TRBD2
CDR3aa: CSVTSTSGENTGELFF
CDR3nt: TGCAGCGTAACTTCGACTAGCGGGGAGAACACCGGGGAGCTGTTTTTT

abundance: .
j_gene: TRBJ1-4
v_gene: TRBV5-4
d_gene: .
CDR3aa: CASSLAQGPTNEKLFF
CDR3nt: TGTGCCAGCAGCTTGGCCCAGGGGCCAACTAATGAAAAACTGTTTTTT

abundance: .
j_gene: TRBJ2-5
v_gene: TRBV11-2
d_gene: .
CDR3aa: CASSLGTRETQYF
CDR3nt: TGTGCCAGCAGCTTGGGGACAAGGGAGACCCAGTACTTC

abundance: .
j_gene: TRBJ2-1
v_gene: TRBV5-1
d_gene: TRBD1
CDR3aa: CASSPGQGGSYNEQFF
CDR3nt: TGCGCCAGCAGCCCGGGACAGGGAGGCTCCTACAATGAGCAGTTCTTC

abundance: .
j_gene: TRBJ2-1
v_gene: TRBV15
d_gene: TRBD1
CDR3aa: CATSRGAGGNSYNEQFF
CDR3nt: TGTGCCACCAGCAGGGGGGCAGGGGGCAACTCCTACAATGAGCAGTTCTTC

abundance: .
j_gene: TRBJ2-1
v_gene: TRBV29-1
d_gene: TRBD2
CDR3aa: CSVEIGLAGFNEQFF
CDR3nt: TGCAGCGTTGAAATCGGACTAGCGGGATTCAATGAGCAGTTCTTC

abundance: .
j_gene: TRBJ2-3
v_gene: TRBV5-1
d_gene: .
CDR3aa: CASSFGQGTDTQYF
CDR3nt: TGCGCCAGCAGCTTTGGGCAGGGAACAGATACGCAGTATTTT

abundance: .
j_gene: TRBJ1-1
v_gene: TRBV7-9
d_gene: .
CDR3aa: CASSYGGKDTEAFF
CDR3nt: TGTGCCAGCAGCTACGGAGGAAAGGACACTGAAGCTTTCTTT

abundance: .
j_gene: TRBJ2-6
v_gene: TRBV6-1
d_gene: TRBD1
CDR3aa: CASRATGSGANVLTF
CDR3nt: TGTGCCAGCAGAGCGACAGGGTCTGGGGCCAACGTCCTGACTTTC

abundance: .
j_gene: TRBJ1-2
v_gene: TRBV28
d_gene: .
CDR3aa: CASSLLTHNYGYTF
CDR3nt: TGTGCCAGCAGTTTGCTAACTCATAACTATGGCTACACCTTC

abundance: .
j_gene: TRBJ1-1
v_gene: TRBV2
d_gene: .
CDR3aa: CASSAQGNTEAFF
CDR3nt: TGTGCCAGCAGTGCTCAGGGTAACACTGAAGCTTTCTTT

abundance: .
j_gene: TRBJ2-7
v_gene: TRBV6-5
d_gene: TRBD1
CDR3aa: CASSSGQLRSYEQYF
CDR3nt: TGTGCCAGCAGTTCGGGACAGCTACGCTCCTACGAGCAGTACTTC

abundance: .
j_gene: TRBJ2-3
v_gene: TRBV6-5
d_gene: .
CDR3aa: CASSEGEGHTDTQYF
CDR3nt: TGTGCCAGCAGCGAGGGCGAGGGCCACACAGATACGCAGTATTTT

abundance: .
j_gene: TRBJ2-5
v_gene: TRBV25-1
d_gene: .
CDR3aa: CASSQLKTQYF
CDR3nt: TGTGCCAGCAGTCAACTAAAGACCCAGTACTTC

abundance: .
j_gene: TRBJ2-5
v_gene: TRBV4-1
d_gene: .
CDR3aa: CASSHSPSPGETQYF
CDR3nt: TGCGCCAGCAGCCACTCGCCTAGTCCGGGAGAGACCCAGTACTTC

abundance: .
j_gene: TRBJ1-1
v_gene: TRBV29-1
d_gene: .
CDR3aa: CSVEGVVGGAWTEAFF
CDR3nt: TGCAGCGTTGAAGGGGTCGTCGGAGGGGCCTGGACTGAAGCTTTCTTT

abundance: .
j_gene: TRBJ1-2
v_gene: TRBV19
d_gene: TRBD1
CDR3aa: CASSKYVGTADYTF
CDR3nt: TGTGCCAGTAGTAAATATGTTGGGACAGCCGACTACACCTTC

abundance: .
j_gene: TRBJ1-1
v_gene: TRBV6-1
d_gene: .
CDR3aa: CATITGGSGNTEAFF
CDR3nt: TGTGCCACCATCACGGGGGGGTCCGGGAACACTGAAGCTTTCTTT

abundance: .
j_gene: TRBJ2-2
v_gene: TRBV5-1
d_gene: TRBD2
CDR3aa: CASRSGLAGGENTGELFF
CDR3nt: TGCGCCAGCAGATCGGGGCTAGCGGGAGGGGAGAACACCGGGGAGCTGTTTTTT

abundance: .
j_gene: TRBJ1-1
v_gene: TRBV5-8
d_gene: .
CDR3aa: CASSPGDRGDTEAFF
CDR3nt: TGTGCCAGCAGCCCCGGAGACAGAGGTGACACTGAAGCTTTCTTT

abundance: .
j_gene: TRBJ2-1
v_gene: TRBV6-1
d_gene: .
CDR3aa: CASRRGVEQFF
CDR3nt: TGTGCCAGCCGGCGGGGCGTTGAGCAGTTCTTC

abundance: .
j_gene: TRBJ1-1
v_gene: TRBV9
d_gene: TRBD1
CDR3aa: CASSTRTGRTEAFF
CDR3nt: TGTGCCAGCAGCACCCGGACAGGGAGGACTGAAGCTTTCTTT

abundance: .
j_gene: TRBJ2-5
v_gene: TRBV4-1
d_gene: TRBD1
CDR3aa: CASSPDRGLQETQYF
CDR3nt: TGCGCCAGCAGCCCGGACAGGGGACTCCAAGAGACCCAGTACTTC

abundance: .
j_gene: TRBJ2-5
v_gene: TRBV15
d_gene: TRBD1
CDR3aa: CATSRDPTGGDRGETQYF
CDR3nt: TGTGCCACCAGCAGAGATCCGACCGGCGGGGACAGGGGAGAGACCCAGTACTTC